A selection of T cell receptor beta chains follows, all from one sample in a study of OX40 agonist ivuxolimab in advanced cancers. Repertoires were generated with immunoSEQ multiplex PCR, while TCRdb's copy carries only in-frame clones and drops some. Here the sample spans about 30,000 clones, 80% to 85% being singletons. Material: CD4+ or CD8+ T cells sorted from blood, obtained in a trial of the OX40 agonist ivuxolimab. Source of these receptors: an adult with an advanced solid tumor such as melanoma, head and neck, liver or kidney cancer. Both conserved end residues are part of each CDR3. Fields, in order: J gene, clone size, CDR3 length, D gene, V gene, CDR3 protein, CDR3 DNA. A D gene is named only where the DNA matches it firmly. Clone size is given for some rows only: seen once, a few or many times, or a class if the clone is expanded.

TRBJ2-7	-	14	TRBD2	TRBV5-4	CASSPSGLTYEQYF	TGTGCCAGCAGCCCTAGCGGGTTAACCTACGAGCAGTACTTC
TRBJ2-5	-	14	-	TRBV10-3	CAISFEVSQETQYF	TGTGCCATCAGCTTCGAGGTCTCCCAAGAGACCCAGTACTTC
TRBJ2-7	-	12	-	TRBV27	CASWDSYYEQYF	TGTGCCAGCTGGGACTCCTACTACGAGCAGTACTTC
TRBJ2-4	-	15	-	TRBV19	CASSIRGGHVNIQYF	TGTGCCAGTAGTATTCGCGGGGGCCATGTAAACATTCAGTACTTC
TRBJ2-1	-	16	TRBD2	TRBV6-4	CASSVGVAGGINEQFF	TGTGCCAGCAGCGTTGGGGTAGCGGGAGGAATCAATGAGCAGTTCTTC
TRBJ2-1	-	14	-	TRBV7-6	CASSLSGRSNEQFF	TGTGCCAGCAGCTTAAGTGGGAGGTCCAATGAGCAGTTCTTC
TRBJ1-1	few	14	TRBD1	TRBV7-3	CASSLKGQGTEAFF	TGTGCCAGCAGCTTAAAGGGACAGGGTACTGAAGCTTTCTTT
TRBJ1-4	-	15	-	TRBV19	CASSITGPGAEKLFF	TGTGCCAGTAGTATCACGGGCCCAGGAGCTGAAAAACTGTTTTTT
TRBJ2-7	-	15	-	TRBV4-3	CASSHSGLKGYEQYF	TGCGCCAGCAGCCATTCGGGACTCAAGGGCTACGAGCAGTACTTC
TRBJ2-1	-	13	-	TRBV27	CASSPWDGSPRFF	TGTGCCAGCAGCCCTTGGGACGGGAGCCCGCGTTTCTTC
TRBJ1-3	-	13	-	TRBV15	CATSRREQNTIYF	TGTGCCACCAGTCGCAGGGAACAAAACACCATATATTTT
TRBJ2-3	-	17	-	TRBV11-1	CASSLREVAGRTDTQYF	TGTGCCAGCAGCTTAAGGGAGGTGGCAGGGAGAACAGATACGCAGTATTTT
TRBJ2-1	-	16	-	TRBV2	CASSQHGGSSYNEQFF	TGTGCCAGCAGTCAACACGGGGGTAGCTCCTACAATGAGCAGTTCTTC
TRBJ2-1	-	14	TRBD2	TRBV5-1	CASSLIGGTNEQFF	TGCGCCAGCAGCTTGATCGGGGGGACCAATGAGCAGTTCTTC
TRBJ1-4	-	19	TRBD1	TRBV23-1	CASSQAPGTGVATNEKLFF	TGCGCCAGCAGTCAAGCCCCCGGGACAGGGGTAGCAACTAATGAAAAACTGTTTTTT
TRBJ1-3	-	15	-	TRBV7-2	CASSPHEGSGNTIYF	TGTGCCAGCAGCCCACATGAGGGCTCTGGAAACACCATATATTTT
TRBJ2-3	-	16	TRBD2	TRBV9	CASSPRAGAPTDTQYF	TGTGCCAGCAGCCCCCGAGCGGGGGCCCCCACAGATACGCAGTATTTT
TRBJ2-2	-	15	-	TRBV6-5	CASSPGTANTGELFF	TGTGCCAGCAGCCCCGGGACGGCGAACACCGGGGAGCTGTTTTTT
TRBJ1-3	once	15	TRBD1	TRBV23-1	CASSHRGQGPNTIYF	TGCGCCAGCAGTCACAGGGGACAGGGCCCAAACACCATATATTTT
TRBJ1-1	-	14	TRBD1	TRBV9	CASSAGQGGTEAFF	TGTGCCAGCAGCGCTGGACAGGGCGGAACTGAAGCTTTCTTT
TRBJ2-1	-	15	TRBD2	TRBV19	CASSISGRSYNEQFF	TGTGCCAGTAGTATTAGCGGGAGGTCCTACAATGAGCAGTTCTTC
TRBJ2-7	-	13	-	TRBV4-3	CASSQVLAYEQYF	TGCGCCAGCAGCCAAGTATTGGCCTACGAGCAGTACTTC
TRBJ2-5	-	14	-	TRBV27	CASSLGQEQETQYF	TGTGCCAGCAGTTTAGGGCAGGAACAAGAGACCCAGTACTTC
TRBJ2-5	-	13	-	TRBV4-3	CASSDVGSETQYF	TGCGCCAGCAGTGATGTAGGTTCGGAGACCCAGTACTTC
TRBJ2-7	once	15	-	TRBV23-1	CASSPRLFPSYEQYF	TGCGCCAGCAGTCCCCGACTGTTTCCCTCCTACGAGCAGTACTTC
TRBJ2-1	-	15	-	TRBV4-1	CASSQDRPASNEQFF	TGCGCCAGCAGCCAAGATCGCCCGGCGAGCAATGAGCAGTTCTTC
TRBJ2-1	-	14	-	TRBV4-3	CASSQGAAGNEQFF	TGCGCCAGCAGCCAAGGGGCAGCCGGCAATGAGCAGTTCTTC
TRBJ2-7	-	17	-	TRBV7-9	CASSPGPGARDSYEQYF	TGTGCCAGCAGCCCCGGCCCAGGGGCGCGTGACTCCTACGAGCAGTACTTC
TRBJ1-2	-	15	TRBD1	TRBV27	CASSLVKTGNYGYTF	TGTGCCAGCAGTTTGGTTAAGACAGGGAATTATGGCTACACCTTC
TRBJ2-6	-	17	TRBD1	TRBV5-1	CASSAGTGASGANVLTF	TGCGCCAGCAGCGCCGGGACAGGAGCCTCTGGGGCCAACGTCCTGACTTTC
TRBJ2-4	-	14	-	TRBV2	CASRKPGGKNIQYF	TGTGCCAGCAGGAAGCCAGGAGGCAAAAACATTCAGTACTTC
TRBJ1-2	-	16	-	TRBV11-2	CASSLSPTGGADGYTF	TGTGCCAGCAGCTTAAGTCCCACCGGGGGGGCTGATGGCTACACCTTC
TRBJ2-3	-	15	TRBD2	TRBV5-4	CASSLTLAGTDTQYF	TGTGCCAGCAGCTTGACGCTAGCGGGCACAGATACGCAGTATTTT
TRBJ2-5	few	13	-	TRBV5-6	CASSLGGAETQYF	TGTGCCAGCAGCTTAGGGGGGGCAGAGACCCAGTACTTC
TRBJ1-2	-	16	TRBD1	TRBV5-6	CASSLDRTGLYYGYTF	TGTGCCAGCAGCTTAGATAGGACAGGGCTATACTATGGCTACACCTTC
TRBJ2-5	-	21	TRBD2	TRBV15	CATSRVRWEGPGNVDGETQYF	TGTGCCACCAGCAGAGTGCGGTGGGAGGGCCCCGGCAATGTAGATGGAGAGACCCAGTACTTC
TRBJ2-7	-	12	-	TRBV7-9	CASSLVAGEQYF	TGTGCCAGCAGCTTAGTAGCCGGCGAGCAGTACTTC
TRBJ1-5	-	15	-	TRBV9	CASSIRGLRNQPQHF	TGTGCCAGCAGCATCAGAGGGTTAAGAAATCAGCCCCAGCATTTT
TRBJ2-7	few	12	-	TRBV27	CASSIRDGEQYF	TGTGCCAGCAGTATACGGGACGGCGAGCAGTACTTC
TRBJ1-2	once	14	-	TRBV29-1	CSVEERGIAYGYTF	TGCAGCGTTGAAGAAAGGGGGATTGCCTATGGCTACACCTTC
TRBJ2-1	-	15	TRBD2	TRBV7-9	CASSFTGGVNNEQFF	TGTGCCAGCAGCTTCACGGGAGGGGTAAATAATGAGCAGTTCTTC
TRBJ1-4	-	14	-	TRBV7-9	CASSPPGGNEKLFF	TGTGCCAGCAGCCCCCCGGGTGGGAATGAAAAACTGTTTTTT
TRBJ2-3	-	16	TRBD2	TRBV7-2	CASSLVGSGITDTQYF	TGTGCCAGCAGCTTAGTAGGTAGCGGGATCACAGATACGCAGTATTTT
TRBJ2-5	-	16	-	TRBV27	CASSRRGRGAEETQYF	TGTGCCAGCAGTCGGAGGGGACGGGGGGCTGAGGAGACCCAGTACTTC
TRBJ1-5	-	14	-	TRBV4-1	CASSQVSNNQPQHF	TGCGCCAGCAGCCAAGTTAGCAACAATCAGCCCCAGCATTTT
TRBJ2-7	-	15	TRBD2	TRBV4-2	CASSPLAGSSYEQYF	TGTGCCAGCAGCCCCCTAGCGGGGAGCTCCTACGAGCAGTACTTC
TRBJ2-7	-	11	-	TRBV7-9	CASSFGFEQYF	TGTGCCAGCAGCTTTGGCTTCGAGCAGTACTTC
TRBJ1-1	-	19	TRBD1	TRBV9	CASSVAPLFGTGRTDGAFF	TGTGCCAGCAGCGTAGCCCCTCTTTTCGGGACAGGGCGAACTGATGGGGCTTTCTTT
TRBJ1-5	-	15	TRBD1	TRBV4-1	CASSRNLQGSQPQHF	TGCGCCAGCAGCCGAAATTTACAGGGGAGTCAGCCCCAGCATTTT
TRBJ1-3	-	13	-	TRBV9	CASSPGSGNTIYF	TGTGCCAGCTCCCCGGGCTCTGGAAACACCATATATTTT
TRBJ2-1	-	14	-	TRBV5-4	CASSLSRDWDEQFF	TGTGCCAGCAGCTTGTCCAGGGACTGGGATGAGCAGTTCTTC
TRBJ2-7	-	12	-	TRBV25-1	CARRRACYEQYF	TGTGCCAGAAGGAGGGCTTGCTACGAGCAGTACTTC
TRBJ2-7	-	15	TRBD2	TRBV4-2	CASSLRPSGVREQYF	TGTGCCAGCAGCCTCCGGCCTAGCGGGGTGAGGGAGCAGTACTTC
TRBJ2-5	-	16	-	TRBV7-9	CASSNYLGRSQETQYF	TGTGCCAGCAGTAACTACTTAGGACGGTCACAAGAGACCCAGTACTTC
TRBJ1-5	-	12	-	TRBV4-3	CASSQESQPQHF	TGCGCCAGCAGCCAAGAATCCCAGCCCCAGCATTTT
TRBJ2-7	-	18	-	TRBV12-5	CASGLGDRGGRHHYEQYF	TGTGCTAGTGGTTTGGGTGACCGAGGGGGGAGACACCACTACGAGCAGTACTTC
TRBJ1-1	-	13	-	TRBV11-2	CASSFPMNTEAFF	TGTGCCAGCAGCTTCCCCATGAACACTGAAGCTTTCTTT
TRBJ2-7	-	15	TRBD2	TRBV6-1	CASSVVSSGRAEQYF	TGTGCCAGCAGTGTCGTGTCTAGCGGGAGGGCCGAGCAGTACTTC
TRBJ2-7	-	12	-	TRBV30	CAWSVSHYEQYF	TGTGCCTGGAGTGTCAGCCACTACGAGCAGTACTTC
TRBJ2-5	-	15	TRBD1	TRBV5-4	CASSLLGTGEETQYF	TGTGCCAGCAGCTTGCTTGGGACAGGGGAAGAGACCCAGTACTTC